The 7 T cell receptor beta chains below were found in one sample sequenced in a study of CD8 T cells in ankylosing spondylitis. TCRdb independently ran MiXCR on the 5' RACE reads; one entry per CDR3 protein. The sample includes about 90,000 distinct CDR3 sequences, about 8.3% of them seen just once. Broader study findings: One TCR beta motif, made up of roughly 8 highly homologous variants, appeared characteristic of ankylosing spondylitis blood.

These receptors have no known antigen. The sample comprised blood, either unsorted or a sorted T cell fraction (not recorded which). Receptors originate from a male donor with ankylosing spondylitis.

V and J are TRBV12-3 or TRBV12-4 and TRBJ1-1; D uncertain. The CDR3 has 11 amino acids. Trimming removed 10 bases from V and 1 base from J, with 7 bases in between. CDR3 amino acids: CATLWNTEAFF. For the CDR3, the DNA is TGTGCCACCCTCTGGAACACTGAAGCTTTCTTT.

This clonotype was picked up many times. J is TRBJ2-7 and V is TRBV5-6, with 9 bases lining up with TRBD2. CDR3 length equals 16 residues. Germline V gives CDR1 SGHDT, CDR2 YYEEEE. Losses at the gene ends were 2 bases for V and 2 bases for J; bases not matched to a gene: 8. The DNA of the CDR3 is TGTGCCAGCAGCTTTGATGGCGGGAGGGAAACCTACGAGCAGTACTTC. Protein sequence: CASSFDGGRETYEQYF.

This chain uses TRBV13 with TRBJ2-7, with TRBD1 matching 7 bases. J was trimmed by 3 bases and V by 5 bases; bases with no gene match: 1. The CDR3 runs 12 residues. CDR1 PRHDT and CDR2 FYEKMQ come from the germline V gene (reference sequence). The CDR3 is CASSTGDYEQYV. In nucleotides, the CDR3 is TGTGCCAGCAGCACAGGGGACTACGAGCAGTACGTC.

This clonotype was seen more than once but under ten times. V gene TRBV10-3 combines with J gene TRBJ2-1, with 8 positions matching TRBD2. After removal of 6 bases from V and 6 bases from J, the junction contained 4 bases not matched to a gene. Germline-derived CDR1 and CDR2 are ENHRY and SYGVKD. This CDR3 spans 13 amino acids. CDR3 amino acids: CAISAGTSNEQFF. In DNA form, the CDR3 reads TGTGCCATCAGCGCCGGGACTAGCAATGAGCAGTTCTTC.

The rearrangement joins TRBV6-6 to TRBJ1-3; D gene uncertain. The germline V gene encodes CDR1 MNHNY and CDR2 SVGAGI (reference sequence). The V and J ends lost 7 bases and 4 bases respectively, with 5 bases between them. There are 11 residues in the CDR3. CDR3 residues: CASIDGNTIYF. CDR3 DNA: TGTGCCAGCATCGACGGAAACACCATATATTTT.

At least ten counts were recorded for this clonotype. The chain is built from TRBV5-5 and TRBJ1-2; D is unclear. CDR3 length: 15 residues. Germline V gives CDR1 SGHKS, CDR2 YYEKEE (reference sequence). V lost 5 bases, J lost 5 bases, and 19 bases lay in between. In nucleotides, the CDR3 is TGTGCCAGCAGGGCGGGAGCAGGAGGGCAATATGGCTACACCTTC. It is translated as CASRAGAGGQYGYTF.

This clonotype has ten or more counts. The chain is built from TRBV7-9 and TRBJ1-5; TRBD1 might be the D (5 bases). Per germline, CDR1 SEHNR and CDR2 FQNEAQ (reference sequence). The CDR3 spans 14 residues. V was cut by 2 bases and J by 7 bases, with 12 bases left in between. The CDR3 nucleotides are TGTGCCAGCAGCTTATCGGGGCCGGGGCAGCCCCAGCATTTT. Its translation is CASSLSGPGQPQHF. Looking up the rest from reference TRBV7-9 and TRBJ1-5 gives the full variable domain: DTGVSQNPRHKITKRGQNVTFRCDPISEHNRLYWYRQTLGQGPEFLTYFQNEAQLEKSRLLSDRFSAERPKGSFSTLEIQRTEQGDSAMYLCASSLSGPGQPQHFGDGTRLSIL.